This TCR beta chain was captured in a study of blood T cell repertoires in COVID-19. Across the study: The cDNA or gDNA used as material had been derived from T cells, B-cell-depleted T cells, or PBMCs.

In the original workflow: Quantification of nucleated cells was approximated via reference gene primer amplification. This table comes from immunoSEQ multiplex PCR, and its TCRdb copy is limited to in-frame clones, with some not included. The DNA was the basis for D and trimming; V, J and clone size are from that table. Of 200,000 to 250,000 clones in the sample, about 79% are singletons; the top ten hold around 1.5%. From germline, CDR1 is MNHEY and CDR2 SVGEGT. J gave up 5 bases and V 5 bases, and 6 bases lay outside the gene matches. This CDR3 contains 15 residues. The sequenced sample was peripheral blood. This receptor was taken from a woman between 40 and 50 years old who had recovered from COVID-19. The chain uses TRBV6-2 or TRBV6-3 and TRBJ2-2; 9 bases map to TRBD1. CDR3 sequence (DNA): TGTGCCAGCAGTAACGGTGGGACAGGGACCGGGGAGCTGTTTTTT. Protein sequence: CASSNGGTGTGELFF.